The 17 T cell receptor beta chains presented below share a single source sample, sequenced in a study of PD-1 blockade in classical Hodgkin lymphoma. Repertoires were generated with immunoSEQ multiplex PCR, while TCRdb's copy carries only in-frame clones and drops some. The sample lists 75,000 to 100,000 clones; about four fifths were seen once. Every patient had relapsed following autologous stem cell transplantation, and cohorts differed in brentuximab vedotin exposure. The specimen was peripheral blood mononuclear cells (PBMCs), collected before the second cycle of nivolumab. The source is a human donor with classical Hodgkin lymphoma.

The chain recombines TRBV19 with TRBJ2-5; the D gene could be TRBD1 or TRBD2 (5 bases each). This CDR3 is built from 15 residues. Trimming removed 1 base from V and 3 bases from J, with 12 bases in between. CDR1 is LNHDA and CDR2 is SQIVND in the germline V gene (reference sequence). In nucleotides, the CDR3 is TGTGCCAGTAGTATAGTTGGGACCAACAAAGAGACCCAGTACTTC. Amino acid sequence: CASSIVGTNKETQYF.

This clone was observed a single time. V usage is TRBV27 and J usage is TRBJ2-5; 10 nucleotides match TRBD2. This CDR3 spans 15 amino acids. Germline V gene sequence: CDR1 MNHEY, CDR2 SMNVEV (reference sequence). V shed 3 bases and J 7 bases; nucleotides not matched to a gene: 8. CDR3 nucleotide sequence: TGTGCCAGCAGTTTCGGGACTAGCGAATTGGTGACCCAGTACTTC. Protein: CASSFGTSELVTQYF.

This chain connects TRBV11-2 to TRBJ2-1, with D unresolved. Germline-derived CDR1 and CDR2 are SGHAT and FQNNGV. V lost 4 bases, J lost 0 bases, and 19 bases lay in between. There are 18 residues in the CDR3. The CDR3 sequence is CASSSRSKNGYSYNEQFF. The CDR3 DNA reads TGTGCCAGCAGCTCCCGGTCTAAGAACGGTTACTCCTACAATGAGCAGTTCTTC.

This sequence joins TRBV29-1 and TRBJ1-4; D remains ambiguous. The length of the CDR3 is 11 residues. The V and J ends lost 7 bases and 4 bases respectively, with 7 bases between them. Germline CDR1 is SQVTM and CDR2 is ANQGSEA. CDR3 in amino acids: CSAIGNEKLFF. The CDR3 nucleotides are TGCAGCGCAATCGGTAATGAAAAACTGTTTTTT.

The chain couples TRBV7-2 to TRBJ2-1; the match to TRBD2 covers 14 bases. V lost 7 bases and J lost 4; bases outside the gene matches: 12. Germline loops: CDR1 SGHTA, CDR2 FQGNSA. This CDR3 has 18 residues. This CDR3 reads CASIQTPTSGRGYNEQFF. The CDR3 DNA reads TGTGCCAGCATCCAGACCCCGACTAGCGGGAGGGGGTACAATGAGCAGTTCTTC.

The rearrangement links TRBV2 to TRBJ2-2; the D gene could be TRBD1 or TRBD2 (5 bases each). The CDR3 runs 14 residues. The ends were cut back, 1 base at V and 8 bases at J, with 11 bases in the middle. The germline gives CDR1 SNHLY, CDR2 FYNNEI. CDR3 amino acids: CASSEVRETGELFF. The CDR3 DNA follows: TGTGCCAGCAGTGAAGTCAGGGAGACGGGGGAGCTGTTTTTT.

The chain joins TRBV19 to TRBJ1-3; a weak D match, TRBD1 (5 bases). V was pared by 7 bases and J by 7 bases, with 17 bases between. CDR1 and CDR2 (germline): LNHDA, SQIVND (reference sequence). The CDR3 covers 14 residues. DNA of the CDR3: TGTGCCAGTACCACCCGCGGGGCGACGAACACCATATATTTT. It is translated as CASTTRGATNTIYF.

The rearrangement links TRBV5-1 to TRBJ1-1; TRBD1 might be the D (6 bases). The germline V gene has CDR1 SGHRS and CDR2 YFSETQ. The germline V and J ends were trimmed by 4 bases and 0 bases, with 13 bases remaining between them. The CDR3 is 15 residues long. CDR3 protein: CASSPTTGLNTEAFF. The CDR3 nucleotides read TGCGCCAGCAGCCCGACGACAGGATTGAACACTGAAGCTTTCTTT.

This clone was recorded a few times. The rearrangement links TRBV18 to TRBJ2-1; D is perhaps TRBD2 (6 bases). This CDR3 contains 14 residues. Germline V gene data show CDR1 as KGHSH and CDR2 as LQKENI. The V end was cut by 3 bases, the J end by 10 bases, with 16 bases between. The chain's CDR3 is CASSPRSGGEEQFF. In nucleotides, the CDR3 is TGTGCCAGCTCACCTAGGTCAGGCGGGGAAGAGCAGTTCTTC. The complete variable domain, with remaining parts taken from reference TRBV18 and TRBJ2-1, reads NAGVMQNPRHLVRRRGQEARLRCSPMKGHSHVYWYRQLPEEGLKFMVYLQKENIIDESGMPKERFSAEFPKEGPSILRIQQVVRGDSAAYFCASSPRSGGEEQFFGPGTRLTVL.

Notes on this clone: This sample also contains other DNA sequences that code for the same CDR3. CDR3 sequence reads: CASSLAGSGTDTQYF. CDR3 nucleotides: TGTGCCAGCAGCTTGGCGGGGTCGGGCACAGATACGCAGTATTTT. The chain recombines TRBV7-9 with TRBJ2-3, with a weak D call TRBD2 (6 bases). CDR1 and CDR2 from the germline V gene are SEHNR and FQNEAQ (reference sequence). V was shortened by 3 bases and J by 1 base, with 11 bases between the two germline ends. This CDR3 has 15 amino acids.

The chain combines TRBV4-1 with TRBJ2-2; 8 bases fit TRBD1. Germline V gives CDR1 MGHRA, CDR2 YSYEKL. V was pared by 4 bases and J by 4 bases, with 5 bases of the junction left unmatched. The CDR3 totals 15 residues. CDR3 residues: CASSPGQVVTGELFF. The CDR3 DNA reads TGCGCCAGCAGCCCGGGACAGGTGGTCACCGGGGAGCTGTTTTTT.

V and J are TRBV7-9 and TRBJ2-5; 9 nucleotides agree with TRBD2. Germline V CDR1 and CDR2: SEHNR, FQNEAQ (reference sequence). The length of the CDR3 is 15 residues. With V trimmed by 0 bases and J by 5 bases, 4 bases remained unmatched. The CDR3 spells CASSLASGSGETQYF. CDR3 bases: TGTGCCAGCAGCTTAGCTAGCGGGAGTGGCGAGACCCAGTACTTC.

The chain joins TRBV2 to TRBJ1-1, with 9 positions matching TRBD1. The CDR3 extends over 14 amino acids. Per the germline V gene, CDR1 is SNHLY and CDR2 is FYNNEI. Losses at the gene ends were 5 bases for V and 1 base for J; bases not matched to a gene: 2. The CDR3 DNA reads as TGTGCCAGCAGTCGACAGGGGGGGAACACTGAAGCTTTCTTT. It codes for CASSRQGGNTEAFF.

V and J are TRBV4-2 and TRBJ2-3, with 13 bases fitting TRBD2. Germline CDR1 LGHNA, CDR2 YNFKEQ. There are 18 residues in the CDR3. The V segment lost 2 bases and the J segment 1 base; nucleotides outside the gene matches: 6. DNA of the CDR3: TGTGCCAGCAGCCAACGCCCAGGGACTAGCGGGGGCACAGATACGCAGTATTTT. Amino acid sequence: CASSQRPGTSGGTDTQYF.

This clone has only one observation. V gene TRBV5-1 combines with J gene TRBJ2-5; D is undetermined. CDR3 length equals 13 residues. CDR1 and CDR2 from the germline V gene are SGHRS and YFSETQ. The V end lost 0 bases, the J end lost 3 bases, and 6 bases lay between the germline ends. The chain's CDR3 is CASSLAVEETQYF. The DNA of the CDR3 is TGCGCCAGCAGCTTGGCCGTGGAAGAGACCCAGTACTTC.

The chain carries TRBV19 and TRBJ1-1; 7 nucleotides agree with TRBD1. CDR3 length: 15 amino acids. The J segment lost 1 base and the V segment lost 6 bases, leaving 8 bases of the junction unmatched. Germline V gene data show CDR1 as LNHDA and CDR2 as SQIVND (reference sequence). CDR3 bases: TGTGCCAGTAGAACACAGGGGACCAAGAACACTGAAGCTTTCTTT. It encodes CASRTQGTKNTEAFF.

The chain couples TRBV5-4 to TRBJ2-1, with no clear D. CDR1 is SGHNT, CDR2 YYREEE, per germline (reference sequence). The CDR3 has 15 residues. Trimming cost V 5 bases and J 3 bases, with 15 bases left between them. The CDR3 nucleotides are TGTGCCAGCAGGCCTGATGGTCCAGTCTACAATGAGCAGTTCTTC. It yields the protein CASRPDGPVYNEQFF.